One and the same sample provided the 2 T cell receptor beta chains below, sequenced in a study of beta chain features in type 1 diabetes. The study's findings and limits: Type 1 diabetes patients had TCRB CDR3s that were shorter (moderately but significantly so) in all four CD4+ subsets.

Which antigens these TCRs recognize remains unknown. cDNA synthesis used the whole RNA isolate, giving expressed TCRB sequences. Some clones are missing from TCRdb's copy, which holds only in-frame ones; the method was immunoSEQ multiplex PCR. Of around 250,000 clones listed, roughly 13% were seen once; the top ten hold around 0.016%. Sequencing was carried out using naive CD4+ T cells from blood. These receptors were obtained from a man in his thirties or forties with type 1 diabetes.

The chain carries TRBV4-3 and TRBJ2-1; TRBD2 matches at 8 bases. Unmatched junction bases numbered 8, after V lost 0 bases and J lost 4 bases. The CDR3 is made up of 17 amino acids. Germline CDR1 LGHNA, CDR2 YSLEER. The CDR3 DNA reads TGCGCCAGCAGCCAAGATAAGAGCGGGAGTTGGTACAATGAGCAGTTCTTC. Its protein is CASSQDKSGSWYNEQFF.

The table lists this clone with a few counts. The chain carries TRBV5-1 and TRBJ2-4; possibly TRBD2 for D (5 bases). Looked up from germline, CDR1 is SGHRS and CDR2 is YFSETQ. V was clipped by 4 bases and J by 7 bases, with 9 bases between them. The CDR3 totals 12 residues. CDR3 protein: CASSGWRNIQYF. CDR3 DNA: TGCGCCAGCAGCGGGTGGAGGAACATTCAGTACTTC.